This TCR beta chain was found in a study of blood T cell repertoires in COVID-19. Background on the study: The United States, Italy and Spain supplied acute and convalescent COVID-19 samples.

The ends were cut back, 7 bases at V and 5 bases at J, with 18 bases in the middle. Germline CDR1 reads LNHDA; CDR2 reads SQIVND (reference sequence). The CDR3 is made up of 15 amino acids. Profiled with immunoSEQ multiplex PCR; TCRdb holds only in-frame clones, not every one. The data show 25,000 to 35,000 clones, just over 90% seen once. This sequence originates from a man over 45 with active COVID-19. This chain connects TRBV19 to TRBJ1-5, with D unresolved. What was sequenced was peripheral blood. CDR3 in DNA: TGTGCCAGTACCCCGGTGGGCATCGGCTATCAGCCCCAGCATTTT. Translation: CASTPVGIGYQPQHF. The full variable domain, with the rest looked up from reference TRBV19 and TRBJ1-5, is DGGITQSPKYLFRKEGQNVTLSCEQNLNHDAMYWYRQDPGQGLRLIYYSQIVNDFQKGDIAEGYSVSREKKESFPLTVTSAQKNPTAFYLCASTPVGIGYQPQHFGDGTRLSIL.